Listed below are T cell receptor beta chains from one sample, sequenced in a study of shared clonotypes between healthy human individuals. Method: immunoSEQ multiplex PCR; TCRdb's copy keeps in-frame clones and lacks some. The table shows roughly 2 million clones, with 85% to 95% occurring only once. Sequencing used naive CD4+ T cells sorted from blood. The receptors here all came from a man younger than 35 in good health. The CDR3 runs from the conserved cysteine through the conserved F or W. The order of the fields is V gene, clone size, D gene, J gene, CDR3 DNA, CDR3 protein. A D gene is named only where the DNA matches it firmly. The size of a clone is reported for some rows only, either as once, few or many, or as a class for expanded clones.

v_call: TRBV5-1
clone_size: once
d_call: .
j_call: TRBJ2-3
cdr3_nt: TGCGCCAGCAGCTCACAGGGAATGGGCACAGATACGCAGTATTTT
cdr3_aa: CASSSQGMGTDTQYF

v_call: TRBV27
clone_size: .
d_call: .
j_call: TRBJ1-2
cdr3_nt: TGTGCCAGCAGTTTAGCCAACCGGGACATCTATGGCTACACCTTC
cdr3_aa: CASSLANRDIYGYTF

v_call: TRBV6-1
clone_size: .
d_call: .
j_call: TRBJ1-4
cdr3_nt: TGTGCCAGCACTGGACGGCGGAATGAAAAACTGTTTTTT
cdr3_aa: CASTGRRNEKLFF

v_call: TRBV7-2
clone_size: .
d_call: TRBD2
j_call: TRBJ2-5
cdr3_nt: TGTGCCAGCAGCTTAGTTCTGGCGGGGGGATCCCGGGAGACCCAGTACTTC
cdr3_aa: CASSLVLAGGSRETQYF

v_call: TRBV5-1
clone_size: once
d_call: .
j_call: TRBJ1-5
cdr3_nt: TGCGCCAGCAGCTTGGTGGCAGGGAGTCAGCCCCAGCATTTT
cdr3_aa: CASSLVAGSQPQHF

v_call: TRBV7-2
clone_size: .
d_call: .
j_call: TRBJ2-3
cdr3_nt: TGTGCCAGCAGCTTACAGGCGACAGCAAGCACAGATACGCAGTATTTT
cdr3_aa: CASSLQATASTDTQYF

v_call: TRBV19
clone_size: .
d_call: TRBD1
j_call: TRBJ2-6
cdr3_nt: TGTGCCAGTAGTACCGGGACAGCTGGGGCCAACGTCCTGACTTTC
cdr3_aa: CASSTGTAGANVLTF

v_call: TRBV6-1
clone_size: .
d_call: .
j_call: TRBJ2-7
cdr3_nt: TGTGCCAGCAGTGAACCACAGGGTACGGTTGCTTCCTACGAGCAGTACTTC
cdr3_aa: CASSEPQGTVASYEQYF

v_call: TRBV5-4
clone_size: .
d_call: TRBD2
j_call: TRBJ2-2
cdr3_nt: TGTGCCAGCAGCTTGGCCGGCCTAGCGGGAGAGACCGGGGAGCTGTTTTTT
cdr3_aa: CASSLAGLAGETGELFF

v_call: TRBV10-3
clone_size: .
d_call: TRBD2
j_call: TRBJ2-5
cdr3_nt: TGTGCCATCAGCGCGCCAGCTAGCGGGGGACAAGAGACCCAGTACTTC
cdr3_aa: CAISAPASGGQETQYF

v_call: TRBV5-4
clone_size: .
d_call: .
j_call: TRBJ1-1
cdr3_nt: TGTGCCAGCAGTAGGGTAGACAGCCCGGGGACTGAAGCTTTCTTT
cdr3_aa: CASSRVDSPGTEAFF

v_call: TRBV7-3
clone_size: .
d_call: TRBD1
j_call: TRBJ2-2
cdr3_nt: TGTGCCAGCAGCCTTAGGACAGGCGCGAACACCGGGGAGCTGTTTTTT
cdr3_aa: CASSLRTGANTGELFF

v_call: TRBV9
clone_size: once
d_call: .
j_call: TRBJ2-6
cdr3_nt: TGTGCCAGCAGCCCCCGGGGCGCTGGGGCCAACGTCCTGACTTTC
cdr3_aa: CASSPRGAGANVLTF

v_call: TRBV2
clone_size: once
d_call: TRBD1
j_call: TRBJ1-1
cdr3_nt: TGTGCCAGCAGGACAGGGGATTTGAACACTGAAGCTTTCTTT
cdr3_aa: CASRTGDLNTEAFF

v_call: TRBV4-1
clone_size: .
d_call: .
j_call: TRBJ1-1
cdr3_nt: TGCGCCAGCAGCCAACGGACAGTCCTTAACACTGAAGCTTTCTTT
cdr3_aa: CASSQRTVLNTEAFF

v_call: TRBV5-6
clone_size: .
d_call: .
j_call: TRBJ2-2
cdr3_nt: TGTGCCAGCAGTTTGACGGGGCCCACCGGGGAGCTGTTTTTT
cdr3_aa: CASSLTGPTGELFF

v_call: TRBV10-3
clone_size: .
d_call: .
j_call: TRBJ2-5
cdr3_nt: TGTGCCATCAGTGCCGGCCCAGGAGAAGAGACCCAGTACTTC
cdr3_aa: CAISAGPGEETQYF

v_call: TRBV7-9
clone_size: .
d_call: .
j_call: TRBJ2-7
cdr3_nt: TGTGCCAGCAGCCACCCGAGAGGTTCGCAAAGCTCCTACGAGCAGTACTTC
cdr3_aa: CASSHPRGSQSSYEQYF

v_call: TRBV10-3
clone_size: .
d_call: .
j_call: TRBJ1-6
cdr3_nt: TGTGCCATCAGTGTTGGGACCACCCTCCACTTT
cdr3_aa: CAISVGTTLHF

v_call: TRBV10-2
clone_size: .
d_call: .
j_call: TRBJ1-1
cdr3_nt: TGCGCCAGCAGGAACCTGGGGAACACTGAAGCTTTCTTT
cdr3_aa: CASRNLGNTEAFF

v_call: TRBV6-1
clone_size: .
d_call: .
j_call: TRBJ2-3
cdr3_nt: TGTGCCAGCAGGAAAGGCGGGGCTAGCACAGATACGCAGTATTTT
cdr3_aa: CASRKGGASTDTQYF

v_call: TRBV19
clone_size: .
d_call: .
j_call: TRBJ1-4
cdr3_nt: TGTGCCAGTAGTATAGAGGGCAGAACAACTAATGAAAAACTGTTTTTT
cdr3_aa: CASSIEGRTTNEKLFF

v_call: TRBV11-2
clone_size: once
d_call: .
j_call: TRBJ2-7
cdr3_nt: TGTGCCAGCAGCTTTACCGGGAGCCGGTCCTACGAGCAGTACTTC
cdr3_aa: CASSFTGSRSYEQYF

v_call: TRBV6-1
clone_size: .
d_call: .
j_call: TRBJ1-5
cdr3_nt: TGTGCCAGCAGTGGAACGTCCGGGGGACAGCCCCAGCATTTT
cdr3_aa: CASSGTSGGQPQHF

v_call: TRBV7-2
clone_size: .
d_call: .
j_call: TRBJ1-2
cdr3_nt: TGTGCCAGCAGCTTAGGGCTGATCTATGGCTACACCTTC
cdr3_aa: CASSLGLIYGYTF

v_call: TRBV9
clone_size: .
d_call: .
j_call: TRBJ2-7
cdr3_nt: TGTGCCAGCAGCGTAGGTGGTGAGGGAGGAACCTACGAGCAGTACTTC
cdr3_aa: CASSVGGEGGTYEQYF

v_call: TRBV6-6
clone_size: .
d_call: .
j_call: TRBJ1-6
cdr3_nt: TGTGCCAGCAGTCTCGAGTGGGCGTTCAATTCACCCCTCCACTTT
cdr3_aa: CASSLEWAFNSPLHF

v_call: TRBV27
clone_size: .
d_call: TRBD2
j_call: TRBJ2-1
cdr3_nt: TGTGCCAGCAGTTTATTGTTGACTAGCGGGGGGGTATACAATGAGCAGTTCTTC
cdr3_aa: CASSLLLTSGGVYNEQFF

v_call: TRBV6-1
clone_size: .
d_call: TRBD1
j_call: TRBJ1-2
cdr3_nt: TGTGCCAGCAGGCCCTGGACAGGGGACTATGGCTACACCTTC
cdr3_aa: CASRPWTGDYGYTF

v_call: TRBV2
clone_size: .
d_call: .
j_call: TRBJ1-5
cdr3_nt: TGTGCCAGCAGTGGTGGCCAGGCCGACAATCAGCCCCAGCATTTT
cdr3_aa: CASSGGQADNQPQHF

v_call: TRBV30
clone_size: once
d_call: TRBD1
j_call: TRBJ2-7
cdr3_nt: TGTGCCTGGAGGGACAGGGGCCTCTACGAGCAGTACTTC
cdr3_aa: CAWRDRGLYEQYF

v_call: TRBV6-1
clone_size: .
d_call: .
j_call: TRBJ1-5
cdr3_nt: TGTGCCAGCAGTGAAAAGGCAGGAAAAGGTCAGCCCCAGCATTTT
cdr3_aa: CASSEKAGKGQPQHF

v_call: TRBV18
clone_size: .
d_call: TRBD1
j_call: TRBJ2-3
cdr3_nt: TGTGCCAGCTCACCCTCTGCCGGTTCAGGGGGCGACCGAACAGATACGCAGTATTTT
cdr3_aa: CASSPSAGSGGDRTDTQYF

v_call: TRBV6-1
clone_size: .
d_call: TRBD1
j_call: TRBJ2-6
cdr3_nt: TGTGCCAGCAGTGCGGACAGGGGAATTTCCTCTGGGGCCAACGTCCTGACTTTC
cdr3_aa: CASSADRGISSGANVLTF

v_call: TRBV25-1
clone_size: .
d_call: .
j_call: TRBJ2-6
cdr3_nt: TGTGCCAGCAGTGAACCTACAGGTAATGGGGCCAACGTCCTGACTTTC
cdr3_aa: CASSEPTGNGANVLTF

v_call: TRBV6-1
clone_size: .
d_call: .
j_call: TRBJ2-7
cdr3_nt: TGTGCCACAAAGGTCAATTTCTACTCCGAGCAGTACTTC
cdr3_aa: CATKVNFYSEQYF

v_call: TRBV5-1
clone_size: .
d_call: .
j_call: TRBJ1-4
cdr3_nt: TGCGCCAGCAGCTTGGTGGGAGGGATGAACGAAAAACTGTTTTTT
cdr3_aa: CASSLVGGMNEKLFF

v_call: TRBV5-1
clone_size: .
d_call: .
j_call: TRBJ2-3
cdr3_nt: TGCGCCAGCAGCTCCGGGGTCCCTCCCGATACGCAGTATTTT
cdr3_aa: CASSSGVPPDTQYF

v_call: TRBV10-3
clone_size: .
d_call: TRBD1
j_call: TRBJ2-2
cdr3_nt: TGTGCCATCAGTGAACCGGGACAGGGTACCGGGGAGCTGTTTTTT
cdr3_aa: CAISEPGQGTGELFF

v_call: TRBV5-5
clone_size: .
d_call: TRBD2
j_call: TRBJ2-7
cdr3_nt: TGTGCCAGCACCTCGTTTCCGAGCGGGGGAGGGGAGCAGTACTTC
cdr3_aa: CASTSFPSGGGEQYF

v_call: TRBV29-1
clone_size: .
d_call: TRBD1
j_call: TRBJ1-2
cdr3_nt: TGCAGCGTTGAGGGGACAGGGCATTCTAACTATGGCTACACCTTC
cdr3_aa: CSVEGTGHSNYGYTF

v_call: TRBV9
clone_size: .
d_call: TRBD1
j_call: TRBJ2-5
cdr3_nt: TGTGCCAGCAGCCCGCGGACAGGGACATTGGAAGAGACCCAGTACTTC
cdr3_aa: CASSPRTGTLEETQYF

v_call: TRBV7-9
clone_size: .
d_call: TRBD1
j_call: TRBJ1-4
cdr3_nt: TGTGCCAGCAGCCGAATGACAGGGCCTAATGAAAAACTGTTTTTT
cdr3_aa: CASSRMTGPNEKLFF

v_call: TRBV30
clone_size: .
d_call: .
j_call: TRBJ2-7
cdr3_nt: TGTGCCTGGAATGGGGGGCCTCCCTACGAGCAGTACTTC
cdr3_aa: CAWNGGPPYEQYF

v_call: TRBV6-5
clone_size: .
d_call: .
j_call: TRBJ2-2
cdr3_nt: TGTGCCAGCAGTCGGGGGGCTACCGGGGAGCTGTTTTTT
cdr3_aa: CASSRGATGELFF

v_call: TRBV5-4
clone_size: .
d_call: TRBD2
j_call: TRBJ2-5
cdr3_nt: TGTGCCAGCACCTCGACTAGCGTGGAGACCCAGTACTTC
cdr3_aa: CASTSTSVETQYF

v_call: TRBV18
clone_size: once
d_call: .
j_call: TRBJ2-7
cdr3_nt: TGTGCCAGCTCACCAACTGGCGGCTCCGAGCAGTACTTC
cdr3_aa: CASSPTGGSEQYF

v_call: TRBV25-1
clone_size: .
d_call: .
j_call: TRBJ1-3
cdr3_nt: TGTGCCAGCAGTGATGCTGGTGGTGGAAACACCATATATTTT
cdr3_aa: CASSDAGGGNTIYF

v_call: TRBV5-3
clone_size: once
d_call: TRBD2
j_call: TRBJ2-7
cdr3_nt: TGTGCCAGAAGCTTTCTTGTTGGGAGGGCGGCCTACGAGCAGTACTTC
cdr3_aa: CARSFLVGRAAYEQYF